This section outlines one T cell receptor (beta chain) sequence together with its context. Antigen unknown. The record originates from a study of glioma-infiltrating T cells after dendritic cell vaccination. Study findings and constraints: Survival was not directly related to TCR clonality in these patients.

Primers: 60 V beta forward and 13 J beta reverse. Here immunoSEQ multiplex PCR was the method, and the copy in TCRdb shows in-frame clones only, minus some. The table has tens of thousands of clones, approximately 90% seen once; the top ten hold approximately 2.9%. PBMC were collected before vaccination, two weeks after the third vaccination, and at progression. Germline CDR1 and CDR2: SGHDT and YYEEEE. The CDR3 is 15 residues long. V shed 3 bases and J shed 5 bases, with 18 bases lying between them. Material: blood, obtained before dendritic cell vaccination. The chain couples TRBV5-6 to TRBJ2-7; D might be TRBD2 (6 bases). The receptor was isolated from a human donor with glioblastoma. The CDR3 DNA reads TGTGCCAGCAGCTCGGCCCGGGTGGGGGGAAACGAGCAGTACTTC. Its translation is CASSSARVGGNEQYF.